Following are 12 T cell receptor beta chains from one sample sequenced in a study of cytomegalovirus exposure and HLA in healthy donors. The PCR had 60 Vbeta and 13 Jbeta primers. Measured with immunoSEQ multiplex PCR; TCRdb has only the in-frame clones, and not every one. The sample includes about 130,000 clones, approximately 78% of them seen just once. Sequenced input: PBMCs. The receptors shown here come from a human donor in good health.

The chain couples TRBV11-2 to TRBJ2-7; possibly TRBD2 for D (5 bases). V lost 5 bases, J lost 6 bases, and 17 bases lay in between. CDR1 and CDR2 from the germline V gene are SGHAT and FQNNGV. The CDR3 runs to 14 residues. The CDR3: CASSRKGVPGEQYF. The DNA of the CDR3 is TGTGCCAGCAGCCGAAAGGGAGTGCCGGGCGAGCAGTACTTC.

The table lists this clone with a few counts. The junction does not match germline at one end; this may be a read error. The chain carries TRBV7-3 and TRBJ2-3; D is perhaps TRBD2 (6 bases). The germline V gene encodes CDR1 SGHTA and CDR2 FQGTGA. CDR3 length equals 16 residues. The DNA for the CDR3 is TGTTCCAGCAGCTTGGGGCAGGGACTCTACACAGATACGCAGTATTTT. Amino acids: CSSSLGQGLYTDTQYF.

The chain uses TRBV4-3 and TRBJ1-1; 11 nucleotides agree with TRBD1. V was pared by 1 base and J by 4 bases, with 5 bases of the junction left unmatched. From germline, CDR1 is LGHNA and CDR2 YSLEER. The CDR3 contains 16 residues. The CDR3 sequence: CASSQVSGTGGTEAFF. Written as DNA, the CDR3 is TGCGCCAGCAGCCAAGTCTCGGGGACAGGGGGCACTGAAGCTTTCTTT.

To note about this clone: Other nucleotide sequences from this sample produce the same CDR3. The chain joins TRBV6-5 to TRBJ1-2; no clear D gene. The CDR3 is 15 amino acids. Trimming cost V 4 bases and J 3 bases, with 15 bases left between them. The germline CDR1 and CDR2 sequences are MNHEY and SVGAGI. In DNA form, the CDR3 reads TGTGCCAGCAGTTCCGGGAAGAAGGGTGACTATGGCTACACCTTC. This gives the protein CASSSGKKGDYGYTF.

This chain joins TRBV25-1 and TRBJ1-2, with a weak D call TRBD1 (5 bases). The CDR3 is 12 residues long. The ends were cut back, 5 bases at V and 7 bases at J, with 11 bases in the middle. Germline CDR1 MGHDK, CDR2 SYGVNS. CDR3 bases: TGTGCCAGCAGTCGGGGGGTAGGTGGCTACACCTTC. It encodes CASSRGVGGYTF.

The CDR3 bases are TGTGCCAGCAGCCCCCAGGGGGCGATTAACAATGAGCAGTTCTTC. Protein: CASSPQGAINNEQFF. The chain links TRBV6-5 to TRBJ2-1; 8 bases are shared with TRBD1. The CDR3 totals 15 residues. CDR1 and CDR2 (germline): MNHEY, SVGAGI. V shed 6 bases, J shed 5 bases, and the junction held 9 bases outside the gene matches.

CDR3 amino acids: CASSLGRTGATYGYTF. The CDR3 DNA follows: TGTGCCAGCAGCTTAGGGAGGACAGGGGCTACCTATGGCTACACCTTC. J is TRBJ1-2 and V is TRBV7-2, with 9 nucleotides matching TRBD1. CDR1 is SGHTA and CDR2 is FQGNSA in the germline V gene. V was pared by 1 base and J by 4 bases, with 7 bases of the junction left unmatched. This CDR3 comprises 16 residues.

CDR3 DNA sequence: TGTGCCAGCAGTGAGACAGGGGGCGCGGGAGGCTACACCTTC. It is translated as CASSETGGAGGYTF. The chain joins TRBV25-1 to TRBJ1-2, with 10 bases fitting TRBD1. With 3 bases clipped from V and 8 bases from J, the junction kept 6 bases outside the gene matches. Per germline, CDR1 MGHDK and CDR2 SYGVNS. The CDR3 consists of 14 residues.

This clone came up a few times. V and J are TRBV7-2 and TRBJ2-1; D possibly corresponds to TRBD2 (5 bases). This CDR3 region has 15 residues. Germline loops: CDR1 SGHTA, CDR2 FQGNSA. V was clipped by 6 bases and J by 0 bases, with 12 bases between them. CDR3: CASSFQRSSYNEQFF. The CDR3, as DNA: TGTGCCAGCAGTTTCCAGCGGAGCTCCTACAATGAGCAGTTCTTC.

The J gene is TRBJ1-2, the V gene TRBV6-1; D remains ambiguous. The CDR3 sequence is 10 residues long. Germline CDR1 and CDR2: MNHNS and SASEGT. V was clipped by 4 bases and J by 8 bases, with 5 bases between them. This chain's CDR3 is CASSVSGYTF. The CDR3 bases are TGTGCCAGCAGTGTTAGCGGCTACACCTTC.

This chain uses TRBV27 with TRBJ1-3; no reliable D call. CDR3 length: 14 residues. The ends were cut back, 5 bases at V and 0 bases at J, with 8 bases in the middle. CDR1 is MNHEY, CDR2 SMNVEV, per germline (reference sequence). Here the CDR3 reads CASSITYSGNTIYF. DNA for the CDR3: TGTGCCAGCAGTATCACCTACTCTGGAAACACCATATATTTT.

The rearrangement uses TRBV6-1 and TRBJ1-4, with D possibly TRBD1 on 5 matching bases. Trimming cost V 2 bases and J 0 bases, with 10 bases left between them. Germline CDR1 MNHNS, CDR2 SASEGT. The CDR3 is 16 amino acids. The CDR3 DNA reads TGTGCCAGCAGTGAAAGTTGGGGGGCAACTAATGAAAAACTGTTTTTT. Protein: CASSESWGATNEKLFF.